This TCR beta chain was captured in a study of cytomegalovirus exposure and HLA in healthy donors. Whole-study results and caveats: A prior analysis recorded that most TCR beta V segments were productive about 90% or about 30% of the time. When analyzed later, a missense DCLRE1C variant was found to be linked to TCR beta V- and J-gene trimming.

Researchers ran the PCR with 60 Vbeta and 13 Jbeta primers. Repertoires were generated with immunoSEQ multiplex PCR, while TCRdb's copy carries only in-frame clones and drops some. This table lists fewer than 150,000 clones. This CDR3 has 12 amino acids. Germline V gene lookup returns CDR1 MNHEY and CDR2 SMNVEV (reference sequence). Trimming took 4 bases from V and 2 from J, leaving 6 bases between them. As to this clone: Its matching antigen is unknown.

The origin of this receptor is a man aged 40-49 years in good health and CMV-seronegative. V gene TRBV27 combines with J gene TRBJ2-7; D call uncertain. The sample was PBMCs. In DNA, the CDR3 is TGTGCCAGCAGTTCTTCTCCCTACGAGCAGTACTTC. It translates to CASSSSPYEQYF.